The 25 T cell receptor beta chains below were found in one sample sequenced in a study of control samples from healthy donors and cancer patients. The data were produced by immunoSEQ multiplex PCR, yet TCRdb's version contains in-frame clones alone and is incomplete. This table holds tens of thousands of clones, 85% to 95% found once. Sequences were obtained from PBMCs. The source of these receptors is a young man with colorectal cancer.

The V and J genes are TRBV5-4 and TRBJ2-3, with a tentative D call TRBD1 (6 bases). Germline-derived CDR1 and CDR2 are SGHNT and YYREEE (reference sequence). The CDR3 contains 17 residues. The V and J ends lost 4 bases and 1 base respectively, with 19 bases between them. CDR3 in amino acids: CASSGKISGAGTDTQYF. CDR3 DNA sequence: TGTGCCAGCAGCGGTAAAATATCAGGGGCGGGCACAGATACGCAGTATTTT.

V usage is TRBV7-6 and J usage is TRBJ2-5; maybe TRBD1 (6 bases). V lost 5 bases and J 5 bases, leaving 15 bases between the germline ends. The germline CDR1 and CDR2 sequences are SGHVS and FNYEAQ. The CDR3 contains 14 residues. This CDR3 is CASSGPGQRETQYF. DNA of the CDR3: TGTGCCAGCAGCGGCCCCGGACAGCGTGAGACCCAGTACTTC.

The DNA of the CDR3 is TGCGCCAGCAGCTTGGGACGATCGGGACAGGGGCGGGGCGGGGCCAACGTCCTGACTTTC. Protein sequence: CASSLGRSGQGRGGANVLTF. The V gene is TRBV5-1, the J gene TRBJ2-6, with 10 nucleotides matching TRBD1. Germline CDR1 SGHRS, CDR2 YFSETQ. V lost 0 bases, J lost 4 bases, and 13 bases stayed unmatched. This CDR3 region has 20 residues.

V and J are TRBV25-1 and TRBJ2-1; perhaps D is TRBD1 or TRBD2 (5 bases each). This CDR3 contains 16 residues. Trimming took 7 bases from V and 2 from J, leaving 18 bases between them. The germline V gene encodes CDR1 MGHDK and CDR2 SYGVNS. This CDR3 is CASTPSGQGAYNEQFF. In DNA, the CDR3 is TGTGCCAGCACCCCTAGTGGGCAGGGAGCCTACAATGAGCAGTTCTTC.

The gene calls are TRBV19 and TRBJ1-1, with TRBD1 identical over 8 bases. The J segment lost 3 bases and the V segment lost 6 bases, leaving 6 bases of the junction unmatched. The germline gives CDR1 LNHDA, CDR2 SQIVND (reference sequence). The CDR3 covers 14 residues. The CDR3 reads CASRGDRRDTEAFF. The CDR3 DNA follows: TGTGCCAGTAGGGGGGACAGGCGGGACACTGAAGCTTTCTTT.

V gene TRBV5-8 combines with J gene TRBJ2-4; D not resolved. The ends were cut back, 0 bases at V and 2 bases at J, with 6 bases in the middle. Germline CDR1 and CDR2: SGHTS and YDEGEE. CDR3 length: 14 amino acids. The CDR3 region has the DNA TGTGCCAGCAGCTTGGGTTTTTCCAAAAACATTCAGTACTTC. Residues: CASSLGFSKNIQYF.

This chain uses TRBV27 with TRBJ1-2; TRBD1 is a possible D gene (6 bases). The CDR3 loop spans 14 amino acids. Trimming shortened V by 0 bases and J by 3 bases, and 8 bases separated the two germline ends. Germline assignment: CDR1 MNHEY and CDR2 SMNVEV (reference sequence). CDR3 bases: TGTGCCAGCAGTTTATCGACAGGAGACTATGGCTACACCTTC. It specifies CASSLSTGDYGYTF.

The J gene is TRBJ2-7, the V gene TRBV10-2; D is possibly TRBD2 (6 bases). V gave up 6 bases and J gave up 3 bases, with 9 bases separating them. The germline gives CDR1 WSHSY, CDR2 SAAADI. The CDR3 has 12 amino acids. This CDR3 reads CASSPGSYEQYV. The CDR3 coding sequence is TGCGCCAGCAGCCCCGGGAGCTACGAGCAGTACGTC.

J is TRBJ2-2 and V is TRBV9; 11 nucleotides match TRBD2. Germline loops: CDR1 SGDLS, CDR2 YYNGEE. The CDR3 has 16 residues. The V and J ends lost 2 bases and 2 bases, in that order; junction bases with no gene match: 2. The CDR3 sequence: CASSVSGGGNTGELFF. CDR3 nucleotide sequence: TGTGCCAGCAGCGTTAGCGGGGGGGGTAACACCGGGGAGCTGTTTTTT. Complete variable domain (other parts from reference TRBV9 and TRBJ2-2): DSGVTQTPKHLITATGQRVTLRCSPRSGDLSVYWYQQSLDQGLQFLIQYYNGEERAKGNILERFSAQQFPDLHSELNLSSLELGDSALYFCASSVSGGGNTGELFFGEGSRLTVL.

The CDR3 DNA sequence: TGTGCCAGCAGCTTATTGGCAGGGAGGAACACTGAAGCTTTCTTT. Protein: CASSLLAGRNTEAFF. The rearrangement joins TRBV7-9 to TRBJ1-1; TRBD1 is a possible D gene (5 bases). Per germline, CDR1 SEHNR and CDR2 FQNEAQ (reference sequence). This CDR3 contains 15 residues. Trimming took 2 bases from V and 1 from J, leaving 11 bases between them. The full variable domain, with the rest looked up from reference TRBV7-9 and TRBJ1-1, is DTGVSQNPRHKITKRGQNVTFRCDPISEHNRLYWYRQTLGQGPEFLTYFQNEAQLEKSRLLSDRFSAERPKGSFSTLEIQRTEQGDSAMYLCASSLLAGRNTEAFFGQGTRLTVV.

The J gene is TRBJ1-4, the V gene TRBV4-3, with D possibly TRBD1 on 6 matching bases. Germline CDR1 LGHNA, CDR2 YSLEER. CDR3 size: 16 residues. V was shortened by 0 bases and J by 6 bases, with 14 bases between the two germline ends. CDR3 DNA: TGCGCCAGCAGCCAAGACCCGGGACACCTCGATGAAAAACTGTTTTTT. Translation gives CASSQDPGHLDEKLFF.

The chain employs TRBV6-5 and TRBJ1-1; D not resolved. The CDR3 has 14 amino acids. V shed 2 bases and J shed 1 base, with 8 bases lying between them. CDR1 is MNHEY and CDR2 is SVGAGI in the germline V gene. The CDR3 DNA follows: TGTGCCAGCAGTTACAATGAGGAGAACACTGAAGCTTTCTTT. This encodes CASSYNEENTEAFF.

The genes are TRBV5-4 and TRBJ2-6; D not certain. The CDR3 totals 15 residues. The V end lost 0 bases, the J end lost 1 base, and 5 bases lay between the germline ends. Looked up from germline, CDR1 is SGHNT and CDR2 is YYREEE (reference sequence). The CDR3 region has the DNA TGTGCCAGCAGCTTGGGGAGTTCTGGGGCCAACGTCCTGACTTTC. The encoded protein is CASSLGSSGANVLTF.

This chain uses TRBV6-2 or TRBV6-3 with TRBJ2-1; no firm D call. The CDR3 runs 15 residues. The germline V and J ends were trimmed by 3 bases and 3 bases, with 12 bases remaining between them. Germline V gives CDR1 MNHEY, CDR2 SVGEGT. The chain's CDR3 is CASSYSPIDYNEQFF. The DNA of the CDR3 is TGTGCCAGCAGTTATTCCCCTATAGACTACAATGAGCAGTTCTTC.

The chain employs TRBV23-1 and TRBJ1-5; 9 positions agree with TRBD1. TRBV23-1 has ORF status, its function being uncertain. CDR3 length: 23 amino acids. Unmatched junction bases numbered 27, after V lost 4 bases and J lost 2 bases. This CDR3 reads CASSLPRGREGQGPPGGNQPQHF. CDR3 nucleotides: TGCGCCAGCAGTCTACCACGAGGCCGAGAGGGACAGGGCCCTCCGGGGGGCAATCAGCCCCAGCATTTT.

V usage is TRBV6-2 or TRBV6-3 and J usage is TRBJ1-5, with D possibly TRBD1 on 5 matching bases. The CDR3 runs to 16 residues. Trimming removed 2 bases from V and 0 bases from J, with 11 bases in between. Per the germline V gene, CDR1 is MNHEY and CDR2 is SVGEGT. The CDR3 DNA sequence: TGTGCCAGCAGTTACGGCGGGGCGGTTAGCAATCAGCCCCAGCATTTT. Protein: CASSYGGAVSNQPQHF.

V and J are TRBV10-1 and TRBJ2-2; D possibly corresponds to TRBD1 (6 bases). V lost 0 bases, J lost 2 bases, and 10 bases lay in between. Germline V gives CDR1 WNHNN, CDR2 SYGVQD (reference sequence). The CDR3 has 16 amino acids. The CDR3 protein is CASSESIQGNTGELFF. CDR3 nucleotide sequence: TGCGCCAGCAGTGAGTCGATACAGGGAAACACCGGGGAGCTGTTTTTT.

Comments on this clone: The junction and the germline gene differ at one end; a read error may be behind it. Other DNA sequences within the sample encode an identical CDR3. The V and J genes are TRBV2 and TRBJ1-1; a weak D match, TRBD1 (5 bases). Germline values: CDR1 SNHLY, CDR2 FYNNEI. This CDR3 comprises 13 residues. CDR3 sequence reads: CASSNRLNTEAFF. Written as DNA, the CDR3 is TGTGCCAGCAGTAACAGGCTAAACACTGAAGCCTTCTTT.

This CDR3 reads CATTSTGYGYTF. The CDR3 DNA reads TGTGCCACCACTTCGACAGGCTATGGCTACACCTTC. This rearrangement joins TRBV15 to TRBJ1-2; a possible D gene is TRBD1 (6 bases). Germline CDR1 LNHNV, CDR2 YYDKDF (reference sequence). The CDR3 extends over 12 amino acids. Trimming left V 7 bases short and J 4 bases short, with 10 bases between.

The CDR3 DNA sequence: TGTGCCAGCAGCTTGGCAGGGACGAACACTGAAGCTTTCTTT. The encoded protein is CASSLAGTNTEAFF. The V gene is TRBV5-6, the J gene TRBJ1-1; perhaps TRBD1 as D (5 bases). V shed 0 bases and J shed 1 base, with 7 bases lying between them. The CDR3 has 14 residues. The germline V gene has CDR1 SGHDT and CDR2 YYEEEE. Drawing the rest from reference TRBV5-6 and TRBJ1-1, the complete variable domain is DAGVTQSPTHLIKTRGQQVTLRCSPKSGHDTVSWYQQALGQGPQFIFQYYEEEERQRGNFPDRFSGHQFPNYSSELNVNALLLGDSALYLCASSLAGTNTEAFFGQGTRLTVV.

V usage is TRBV5-1 and J usage is TRBJ1-1; no clear D gene. V lost 0 bases, J lost 5 bases, and 11 bases lay in between. Germline CDR1 reads SGHRS; CDR2 reads YFSETQ. The CDR3 spans 14 residues. The CDR3 region has the DNA TGCGCCAGCAGCTTGGAGGGCCCGAGAACTGAAGCTTTCTTT. It translates to CASSLEGPRTEAFF.

The V gene is TRBV5-4, the J gene TRBJ2-1; D is uncertain. Trimming stripped 2 bases from V and 0 bases from J, with 9 bases between. CDR3 size: 15 residues. The germline gives CDR1 SGHNT, CDR2 YYREEE (reference sequence). For the CDR3, the DNA is TGTGCCAGCAGCTTAAACCCTAACTCCTACAATGAGCAGTTCTTC. Amino acids: CASSLNPNSYNEQFF.

This sequence joins TRBV4-2 and TRBJ1-2; 7 nucleotides line up with TRBD1. The V segment lost 4 bases and the J segment 1 base; nucleotides outside the gene matches: 15. In germline, CDR1 is LGHNA, CDR2 YNFKEQ. This CDR3 comprises 18 residues. This chain's CDR3 is CASSPDRNRQGRNYGYTF. CDR3 DNA: TGTGCCAGCAGCCCTGACAGAAATCGACAGGGACGTAACTATGGCTACACCTTC.

The CDR3 sequence: CAWNKQRTEAFF. CDR3 sequence (DNA): TGTGCCTGGAATAAACAACGCACTGAAGCTTTCTTT. The chain couples TRBV30 to TRBJ1-1; D gene uncertain. Germline V gives CDR1 GTSNPN, CDR2 SVGIG (reference sequence). Between the trimmed V and J ends, which lost 4 bases and 4 bases, there was a span of 10 bases. This CDR3 contains 12 residues.

The V call is TRBV4-2, the J call TRBJ2-7; D gene unclear. Trimming removed 1 base from V and 3 bases from J, with 10 bases in between. This CDR3 has 14 amino acids. Per germline, CDR1 LGHNA and CDR2 YNFKEQ. This chain's CDR3 is CASSQGSRSYEQYF. The DNA for the CDR3 is TGTGCCAGCAGCCAAGGCAGTAGGAGCTACGAGCAGTACTTC.